The sequence of this TCR beta chain was determined in a study of cytomegalovirus exposure and HLA in healthy donors. CDR1 and CDR2 (germline): LNHDA, SQIVND (reference sequence). V lost 3 bases and J lost 1, with 6 bases in between. The CDR3 consists of 13 residues. In the PCR, 60 Vbeta and 13 Jbeta primers were used. Original processing notes: Later reanalysis found 60 million to 90 million unique TCR beta chains, 10 million to 14 million of them shared. Generated by immunoSEQ multiplex PCR, the TCRdb table keeps only in-frame clones and is missing some. V, J and clone size are taken as reported in that table, and D and trimming were inferred from the DNA itself. Of approximately 100,000 clones listed, around 80% are singletons. On this clone itself: The antigen is not known.

The study, taken as a whole, reports: Rare sequences made up most TCRs, while some public TCRs were found in many donors. Reports indicate that TCR beta sequences accurately predicted the HLA-A and HLA-B alleles of most subjects. HLA alleles were associated with fewer than 20,000 TCR beta sequences in a later analysis at 0.05 false discovery rate.

The receptor was isolated from a man aged 40-55 years in good health and CMV-seronegative. Sequenced input: PBMCs. The V gene is TRBV19, the J gene TRBJ1-1; D unclear. CDR3 nucleotides: TGTGCCAGTAGTATGGGAGGGAACACTGAAGCTTTCTTT. Translation: CASSMGGNTEAFF.